The text below deals with one T cell receptor (beta chain). The data stem from a study of shared clonotypes between healthy human individuals. What was sequenced on ten immunoSEQ deep assay plates was unsorted PBMC DNA. Profiling relied on immunoSEQ multiplex PCR, and the TCRdb table lists in-frame clones only, not all of them. The sample includes about 450,000 clones, around 79% seen only once; the top ten take about 12%. The ends were cut back, 3 bases at V and 9 bases at J, with 15 bases in the middle. CDR1 is LNHDA and CDR2 is SQIVND in the germline V gene (reference sequence). The CDR3 sequence is 14 residues long.

The gene calls are TRBV19 and TRBJ2-4; D unclear. The sample comprised PBMCs. The clonotype was recovered from a woman aged 35 to 49 in good health. Some clones in this sample may be carry-over from other donors' samples. CDR3 bases: TGTGCCAGTAGTATGAGCCGATACGATGGCATTCAGTACTTC. Translated, it gives CASSMSRYDGIQYF.